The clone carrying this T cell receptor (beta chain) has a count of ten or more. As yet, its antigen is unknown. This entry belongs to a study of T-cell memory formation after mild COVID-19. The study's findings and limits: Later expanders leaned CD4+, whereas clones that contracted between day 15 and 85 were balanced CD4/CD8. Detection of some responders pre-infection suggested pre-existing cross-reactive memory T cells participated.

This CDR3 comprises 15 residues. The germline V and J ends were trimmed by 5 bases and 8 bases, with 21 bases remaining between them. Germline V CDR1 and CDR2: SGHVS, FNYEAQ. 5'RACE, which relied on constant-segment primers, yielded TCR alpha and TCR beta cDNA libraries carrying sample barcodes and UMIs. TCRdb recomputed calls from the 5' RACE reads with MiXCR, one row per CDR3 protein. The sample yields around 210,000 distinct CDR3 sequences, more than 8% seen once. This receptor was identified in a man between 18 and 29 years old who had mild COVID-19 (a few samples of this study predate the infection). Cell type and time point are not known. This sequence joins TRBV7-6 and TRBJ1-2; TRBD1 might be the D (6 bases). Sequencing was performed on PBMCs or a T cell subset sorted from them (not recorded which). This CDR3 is CASSQFEGGSGGYTF. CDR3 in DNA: TGTGCCAGCAGCCAATTCGAGGGGGGGTCTGGCGGCTACACCTTC.